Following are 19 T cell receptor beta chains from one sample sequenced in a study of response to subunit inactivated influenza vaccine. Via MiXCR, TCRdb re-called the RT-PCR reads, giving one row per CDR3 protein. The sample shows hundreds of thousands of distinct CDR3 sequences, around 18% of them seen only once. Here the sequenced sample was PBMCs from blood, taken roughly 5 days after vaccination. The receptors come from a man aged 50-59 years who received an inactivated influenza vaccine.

This CDR3 is CASREVNSGGYEQYF. CDR3 in DNA: TGTGCCAGCAGAGAAGTAAACAGCGGGGGCTACGAGCAGTACTTC. The chain uses TRBV28 and TRBJ2-7; 8 positions match TRBD2. Germline lookup yields CDR1 MDHEN and CDR2 SYDVKM. Unmatched junction bases numbered 10, after V lost 6 bases and J lost 3 bases. This CDR3 is 15 amino acids long.

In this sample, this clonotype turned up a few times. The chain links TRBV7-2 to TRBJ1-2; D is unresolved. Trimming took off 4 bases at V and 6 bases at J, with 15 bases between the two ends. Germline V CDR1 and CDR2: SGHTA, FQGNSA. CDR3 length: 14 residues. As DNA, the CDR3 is TGTGCCAGCAGCTCAGAGTTAGGTAGCGATGGCTACACCTTC. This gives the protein CASSSELGSDGYTF.

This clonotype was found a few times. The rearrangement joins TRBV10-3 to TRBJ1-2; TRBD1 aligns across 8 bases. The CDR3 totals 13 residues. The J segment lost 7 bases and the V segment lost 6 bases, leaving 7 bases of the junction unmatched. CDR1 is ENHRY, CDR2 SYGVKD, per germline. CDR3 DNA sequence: TGTGCCATCAGGAGGACAGGGTCTATTGGCTACACCTTC. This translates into CAIRRTGSIGYTF.

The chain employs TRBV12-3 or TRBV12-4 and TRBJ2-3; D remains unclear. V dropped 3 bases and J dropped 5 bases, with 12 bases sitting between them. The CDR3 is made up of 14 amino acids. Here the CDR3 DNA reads TGTGCCAGCAGTTTGGGTGTAGTCGGAGATACGCAGTATTTT. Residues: CASSLGVVGDTQYF.

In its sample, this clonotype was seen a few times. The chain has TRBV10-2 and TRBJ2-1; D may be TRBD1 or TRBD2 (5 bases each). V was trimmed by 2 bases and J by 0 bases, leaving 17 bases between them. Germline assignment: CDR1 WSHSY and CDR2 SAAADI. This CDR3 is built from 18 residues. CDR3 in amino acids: CASSEPGPGLSSYNEQFF. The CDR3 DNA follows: TGCGCCAGCAGTGAGCCCGGCCCGGGGCTAAGCTCCTACAATGAGCAGTTCTTC.

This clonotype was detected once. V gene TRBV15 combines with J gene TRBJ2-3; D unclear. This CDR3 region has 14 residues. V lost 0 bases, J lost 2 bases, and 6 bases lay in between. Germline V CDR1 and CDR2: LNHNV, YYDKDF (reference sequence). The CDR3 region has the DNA TGTGCCACCAGCAGAGACAGGACCACAGATACGCAGTATTTT. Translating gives CATSRDRTTDTQYF. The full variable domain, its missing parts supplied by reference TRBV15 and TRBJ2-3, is DAMVIQNPRYQVTQFGKPVTLSCSQTLNHNVMYWYQQKSSQAPKLLFHYYDKDFNNEADTPDNFQSRRPNTSFCFLDIRSPGLGDTAMYLCATSRDRTTDTQYFGPGTRLTVL.

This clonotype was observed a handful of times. The CDR3 bases are TGCGCCAGCAGCCAAGAACTCGGAGGGACGGGTAATCAGCCCCAGCATTTT. Translating gives CASSQELGGTGNQPQHF. The chain couples TRBV4-3 to TRBJ1-5, with a tentative D call TRBD1 (5 bases). CDR3 length: 17 residues. CDR1 and CDR2 from the germline V gene are LGHNA and YSLEER. Trimming took off 0 bases at V and 4 bases at J, with 16 bases between the two ends.

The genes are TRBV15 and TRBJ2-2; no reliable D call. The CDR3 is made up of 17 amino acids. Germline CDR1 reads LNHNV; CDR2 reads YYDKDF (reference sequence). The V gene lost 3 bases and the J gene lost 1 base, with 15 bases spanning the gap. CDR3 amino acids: CATSSTFRAKNTGELFF. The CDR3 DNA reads TGTGCCACCAGCAGCACGTTTAGGGCTAAGAACACCGGGGAGCTGTTTTTT.

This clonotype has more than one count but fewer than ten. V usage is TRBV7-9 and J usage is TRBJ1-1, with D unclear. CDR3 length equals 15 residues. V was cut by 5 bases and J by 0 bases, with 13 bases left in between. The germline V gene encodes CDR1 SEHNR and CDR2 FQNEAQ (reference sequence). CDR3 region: CASSPRAALNTEAFF. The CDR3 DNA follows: TGTGCCAGCAGCCCGAGGGCGGCTTTGAACACTGAAGCTTTCTTT. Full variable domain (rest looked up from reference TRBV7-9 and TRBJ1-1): DTGVSQNPRHKITKRGQNVTFRCDPISEHNRLYWYRQTLGQGPEFLTYFQNEAQLEKSRLLSDRFSAERPKGSFSTLEIQRTEQGDSAMYLCASSPRAALNTEAFFGQGTRLTVV.

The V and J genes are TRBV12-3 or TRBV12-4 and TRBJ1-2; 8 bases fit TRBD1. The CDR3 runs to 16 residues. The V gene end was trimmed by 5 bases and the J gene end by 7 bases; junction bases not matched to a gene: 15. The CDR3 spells CASSPHSGTGSPGYTF. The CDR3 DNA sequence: TGTGCCAGCAGTCCGCACTCCGGGACAGGTTCGCCTGGCTACACCTTC.

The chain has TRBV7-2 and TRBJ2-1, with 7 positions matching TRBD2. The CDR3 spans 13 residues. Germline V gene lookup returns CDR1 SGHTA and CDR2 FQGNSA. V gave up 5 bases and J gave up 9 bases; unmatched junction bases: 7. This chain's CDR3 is CASSPAGPSEQFF. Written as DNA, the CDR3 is TGTGCCAGCAGCCCAGCGGGGCCATCTGAGCAGTTCTTC.

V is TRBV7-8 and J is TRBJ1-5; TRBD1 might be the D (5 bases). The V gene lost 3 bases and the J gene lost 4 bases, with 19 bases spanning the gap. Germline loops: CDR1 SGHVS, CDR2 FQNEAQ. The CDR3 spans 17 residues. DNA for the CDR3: TGTGCCAGCAGCTTCGGGCGGTGGGGGGTCAGTAATCAGCCCCAGCATTTT. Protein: CASSFGRWGVSNQPQHF.

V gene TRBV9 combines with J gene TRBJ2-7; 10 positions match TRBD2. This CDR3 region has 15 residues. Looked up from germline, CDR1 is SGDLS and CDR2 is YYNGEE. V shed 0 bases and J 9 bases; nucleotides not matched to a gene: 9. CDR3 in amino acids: CASSVEASGSLGQYF. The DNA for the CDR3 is TGTGCCAGCAGCGTAGAGGCTAGCGGGAGTCTAGGGCAGTACTTC.

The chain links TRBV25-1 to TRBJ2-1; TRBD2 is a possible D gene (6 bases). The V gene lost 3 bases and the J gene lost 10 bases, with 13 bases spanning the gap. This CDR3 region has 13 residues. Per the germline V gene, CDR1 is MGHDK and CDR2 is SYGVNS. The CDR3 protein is CASSEFSGGEQFF. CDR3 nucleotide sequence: TGTGCCAGCAGTGAGTTCTCTGGGGGGGAGCAGTTCTTC. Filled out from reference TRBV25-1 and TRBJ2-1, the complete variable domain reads EADIYQTPRYLVIGTGKKITLECSQTMGHDKMYWYQQDPGMELHLIHYSYGVNSTEKGDLSSESTVSRIRTEHFPLTLESARPSHTSQYLCASSEFSGGEQFFGPGTRLTVL.

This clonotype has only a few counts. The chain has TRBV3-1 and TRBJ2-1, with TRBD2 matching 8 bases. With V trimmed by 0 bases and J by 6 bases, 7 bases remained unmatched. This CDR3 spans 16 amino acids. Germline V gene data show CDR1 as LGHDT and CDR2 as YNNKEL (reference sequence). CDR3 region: CASSQDPSAGVNEQFF. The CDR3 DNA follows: TGTGCCAGCAGCCAAGACCCCTCAGCGGGAGTCAATGAGCAGTTCTTC.

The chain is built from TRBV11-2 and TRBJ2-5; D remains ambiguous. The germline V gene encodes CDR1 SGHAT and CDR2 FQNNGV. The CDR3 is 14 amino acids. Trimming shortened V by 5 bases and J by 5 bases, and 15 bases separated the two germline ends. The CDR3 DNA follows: TGTGCCAGCAGCGTCGCCGGTTCAGACGAGACCCAGTACTTC. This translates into CASSVAGSDETQYF.

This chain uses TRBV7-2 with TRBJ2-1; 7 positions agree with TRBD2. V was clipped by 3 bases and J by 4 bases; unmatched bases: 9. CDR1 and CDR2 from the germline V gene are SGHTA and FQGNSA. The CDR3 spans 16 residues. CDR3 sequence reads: CASSFSGLGGYNEQFF. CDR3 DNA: TGTGCCAGCAGCTTTAGCGGCCTCGGGGGGTACAATGAGCAGTTCTTC.

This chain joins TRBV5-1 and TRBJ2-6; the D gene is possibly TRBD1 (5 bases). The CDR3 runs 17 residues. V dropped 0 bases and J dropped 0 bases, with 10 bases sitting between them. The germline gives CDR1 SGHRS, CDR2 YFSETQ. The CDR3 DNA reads TGCGCCAGCAGCTTGGTGACAGACCTCTCTGGGGCCAACGTCCTGACTTTC. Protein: CASSLVTDLSGANVLTF.

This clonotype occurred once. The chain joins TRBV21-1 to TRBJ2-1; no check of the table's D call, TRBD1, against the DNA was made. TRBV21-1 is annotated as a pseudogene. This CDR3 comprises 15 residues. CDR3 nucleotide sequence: TGTGCCAGCAGCAAAGAAGGGGACAACTACAATGAGCAGTTCTTC. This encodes CASSKEGDNYNEQFF.